Sequencing of this T cell receptor (beta chain) was carried out in a study of OX40 agonist ivuxolimab in advanced cancers. Using immunoSEQ multiplex PCR, the repertoire was profiled, and TCRdb retains in-frame clones only, with some absent. The repertoire includes 60,000 to 70,000 clones, around 93% of them detected once, and approximately 11% sits in the top ten. V dropped 10 bases and J dropped 6; count of bases not matched to a gene: 8. Germline CDR1 MNHEY, CDR2 SMNVEV (reference sequence). The CDR3 is 12 residues long. This specimen consisted of CD4+ or CD8+ T cells sorted from blood, obtained in a trial of the OX40 agonist ivuxolimab. The J gene is TRBJ2-7, the V gene TRBV27; 8 bases agree with TRBD2. The clonotype was recovered from an adult with an advanced solid tumor such as melanoma, head and neck, liver or kidney cancer. The chain's CDR3 is CATHTAGGEQYF. The CDR3 DNA is TGTGCCACCCACACCGCGGGGGGCGAGCAGTACTTC.